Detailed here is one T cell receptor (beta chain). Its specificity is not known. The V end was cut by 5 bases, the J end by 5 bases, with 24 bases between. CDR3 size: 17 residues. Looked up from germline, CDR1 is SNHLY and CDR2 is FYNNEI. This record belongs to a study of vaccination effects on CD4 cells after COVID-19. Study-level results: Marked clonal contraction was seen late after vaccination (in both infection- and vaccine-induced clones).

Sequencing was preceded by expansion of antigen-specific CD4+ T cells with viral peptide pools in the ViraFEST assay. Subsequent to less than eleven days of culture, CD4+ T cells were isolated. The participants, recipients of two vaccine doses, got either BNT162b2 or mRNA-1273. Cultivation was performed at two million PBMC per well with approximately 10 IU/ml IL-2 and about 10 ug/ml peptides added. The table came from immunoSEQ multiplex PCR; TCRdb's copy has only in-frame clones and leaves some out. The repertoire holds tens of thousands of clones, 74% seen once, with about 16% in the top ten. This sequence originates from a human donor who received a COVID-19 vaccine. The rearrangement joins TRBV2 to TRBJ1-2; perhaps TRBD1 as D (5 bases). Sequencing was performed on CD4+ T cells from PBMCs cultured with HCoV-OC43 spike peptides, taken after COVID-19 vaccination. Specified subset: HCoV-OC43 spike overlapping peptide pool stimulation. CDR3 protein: CASSPSAGGRLGYGYTF. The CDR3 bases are TGTGCCAGCAGTCCGTCCGCCGGGGGTAGGTTAGGGTATGGCTACACCTTC.